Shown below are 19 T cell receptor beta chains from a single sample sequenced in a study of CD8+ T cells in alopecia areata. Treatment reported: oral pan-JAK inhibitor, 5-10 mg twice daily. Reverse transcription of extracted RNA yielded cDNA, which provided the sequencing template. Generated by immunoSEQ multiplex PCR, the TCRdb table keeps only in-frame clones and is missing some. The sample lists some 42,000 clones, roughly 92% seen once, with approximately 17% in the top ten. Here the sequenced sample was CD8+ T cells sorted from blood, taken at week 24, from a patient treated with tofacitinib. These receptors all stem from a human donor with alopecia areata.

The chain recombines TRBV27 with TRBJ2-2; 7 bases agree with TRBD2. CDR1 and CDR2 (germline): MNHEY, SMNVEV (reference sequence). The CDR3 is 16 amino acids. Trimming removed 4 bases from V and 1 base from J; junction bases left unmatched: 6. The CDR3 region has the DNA TGTGCCAGCAGTTCTTTCCAGCGGGGGAACACCGGGGAGCTGTTTTTT. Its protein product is CASSSFQRGNTGELFF.

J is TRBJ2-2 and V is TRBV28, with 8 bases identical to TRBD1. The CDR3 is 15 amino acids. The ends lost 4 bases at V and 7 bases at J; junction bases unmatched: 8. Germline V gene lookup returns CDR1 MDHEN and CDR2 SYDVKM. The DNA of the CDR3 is TGTGCCAGCAGTTATGCAGGGGGCGGTGGCGGGGAGCTGTTTTTT. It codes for CASSYAGGGGGELFF. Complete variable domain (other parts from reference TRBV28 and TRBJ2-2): DVKVTQSSRYLVKRTGEKVFLECVQDMDHENMFWYRQDPGLGLRLIYFSYDVKMKEKGDIPEGYSVSREKKERFSLILESASTNQTSMYLCASSYAGGGGGELFFGEGSRLTVL.

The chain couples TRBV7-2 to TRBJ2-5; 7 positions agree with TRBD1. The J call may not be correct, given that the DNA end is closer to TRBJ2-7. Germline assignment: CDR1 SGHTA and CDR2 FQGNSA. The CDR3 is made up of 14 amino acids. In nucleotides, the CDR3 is TGTGCCAGCAGCTTAGGGGACAGTCCCTACGAGCAGTACTTC. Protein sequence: CASSLGDSPYEQYF.

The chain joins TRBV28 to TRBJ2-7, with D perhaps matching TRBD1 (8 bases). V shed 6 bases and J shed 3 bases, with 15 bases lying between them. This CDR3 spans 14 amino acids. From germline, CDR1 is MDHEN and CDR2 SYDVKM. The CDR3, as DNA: TGTGCCAGCAGCCGGACAGGGAGGGTCTACGAGCAGTACTTC. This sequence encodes CASSRTGRVYEQYF. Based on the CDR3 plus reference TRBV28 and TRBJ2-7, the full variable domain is DVKVTQSSRYLVKRTGEKVFLECVQDMDHENMFWYRQDPGLGLRLIYFSYDVKMKEKGDIPEGYSVSREKKERFSLILESASTNQTSMYLCASSRTGRVYEQYFGPGTRLTVT.

The CDR3 here is CASSPRLASTDTQYF. In nucleotides, the CDR3 is TGTGCCAGCAGTCCCCGACTAGCGAGCACAGATACGCAGTATTTT. This chain connects TRBV28 to TRBJ2-3; the match to TRBD2 covers 8 bases. The CDR3 extends over 15 amino acids. With 5 bases clipped from V and 0 bases from J, the junction kept 4 bases outside the gene matches. Germline CDR1 is MDHEN and CDR2 is SYDVKM.

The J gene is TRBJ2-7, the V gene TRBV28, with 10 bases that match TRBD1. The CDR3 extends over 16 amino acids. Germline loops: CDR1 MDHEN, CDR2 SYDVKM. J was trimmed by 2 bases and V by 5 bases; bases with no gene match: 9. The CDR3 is CASSPILGQGTYEQYF. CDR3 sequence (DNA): TGTGCCAGCAGTCCAATCCTGGGACAGGGGACCTACGAGCAGTACTTC.

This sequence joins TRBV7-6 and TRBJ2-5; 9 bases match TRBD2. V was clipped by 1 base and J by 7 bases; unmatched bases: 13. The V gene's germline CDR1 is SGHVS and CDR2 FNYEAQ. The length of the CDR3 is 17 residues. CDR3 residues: CASSLVTSGTSGGTQYF. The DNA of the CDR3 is TGTGCCAGCAGCTTAGTGACTAGCGGTACCTCAGGGGGGACCCAGTACTTC.

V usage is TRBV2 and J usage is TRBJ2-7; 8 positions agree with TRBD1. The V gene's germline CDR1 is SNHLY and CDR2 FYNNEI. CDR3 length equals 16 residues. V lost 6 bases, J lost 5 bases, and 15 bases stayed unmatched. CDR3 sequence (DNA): TGTGCCAGCAGGGCGACTAGGGACAGGAATATCCACGAGCAGTACTTC. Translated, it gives CASRATRDRNIHEQYF.

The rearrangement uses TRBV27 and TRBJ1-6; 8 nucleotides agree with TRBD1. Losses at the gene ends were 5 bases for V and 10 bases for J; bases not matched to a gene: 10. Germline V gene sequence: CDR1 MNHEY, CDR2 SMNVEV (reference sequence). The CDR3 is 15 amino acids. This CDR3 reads CASSPIETGVSPLHF. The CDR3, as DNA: TGTGCCAGCAGTCCTATAGAGACAGGGGTATCACCCCTCCACTTT.

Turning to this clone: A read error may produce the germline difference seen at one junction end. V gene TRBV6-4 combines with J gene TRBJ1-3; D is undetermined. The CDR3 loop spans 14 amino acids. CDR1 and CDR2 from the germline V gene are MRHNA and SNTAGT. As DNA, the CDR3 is TGTGCCAGCAGTGACTCGAAGGATGGAAACACCACATATTTT. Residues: CASSDSKDGNTTYF.

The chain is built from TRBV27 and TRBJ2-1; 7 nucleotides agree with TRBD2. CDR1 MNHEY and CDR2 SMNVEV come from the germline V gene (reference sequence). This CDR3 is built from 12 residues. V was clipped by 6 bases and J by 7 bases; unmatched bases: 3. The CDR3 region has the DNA TGTGCCAGCAGGACGGGGGGAAATGAGCAGTTCTTC. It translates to CASRTGGNEQFF.

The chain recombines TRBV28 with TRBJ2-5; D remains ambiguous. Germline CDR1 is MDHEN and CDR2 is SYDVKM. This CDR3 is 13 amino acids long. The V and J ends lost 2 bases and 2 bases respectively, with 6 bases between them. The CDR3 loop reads CASSLPPQETQYF. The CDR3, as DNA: TGTGCCAGCAGTTTACCCCCGCAAGAGACCCAGTACTTC.

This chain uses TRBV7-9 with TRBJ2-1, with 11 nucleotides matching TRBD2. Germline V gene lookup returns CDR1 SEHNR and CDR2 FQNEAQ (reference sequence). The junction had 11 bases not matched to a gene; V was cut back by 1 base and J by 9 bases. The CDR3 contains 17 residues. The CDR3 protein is CASSLEIGLAGGFEQFF. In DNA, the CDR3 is TGTGCCAGCAGCTTAGAAATCGGCCTAGCGGGGGGCTTTGAGCAGTTCTTC.

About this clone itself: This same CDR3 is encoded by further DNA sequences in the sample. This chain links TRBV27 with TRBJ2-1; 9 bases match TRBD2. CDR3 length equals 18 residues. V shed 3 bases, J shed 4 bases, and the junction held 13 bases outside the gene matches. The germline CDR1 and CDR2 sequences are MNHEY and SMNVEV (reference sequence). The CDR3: CASSLERGARRGYNEQFF. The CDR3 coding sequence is TGTGCCAGCAGTTTGGAGCGGGGGGCTAGAAGGGGGTACAATGAGCAGTTCTTC.

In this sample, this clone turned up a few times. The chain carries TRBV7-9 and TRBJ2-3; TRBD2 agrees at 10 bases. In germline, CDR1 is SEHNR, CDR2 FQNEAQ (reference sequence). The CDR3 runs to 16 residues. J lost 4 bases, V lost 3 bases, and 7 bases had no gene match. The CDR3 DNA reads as TGTGCCAGCAGCTTGACTAGCGGGCCGAGGGCAGATACGCAGTATTTT. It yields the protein CASSLTSGPRADTQYF.

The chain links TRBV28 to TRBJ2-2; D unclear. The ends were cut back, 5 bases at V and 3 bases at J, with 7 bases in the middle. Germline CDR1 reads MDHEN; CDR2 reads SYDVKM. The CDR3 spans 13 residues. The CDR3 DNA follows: TGTGCCAGCAGTGGGGTGGACACCGGGGAGCTGTTTTTT. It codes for CASSGVDTGELFF.

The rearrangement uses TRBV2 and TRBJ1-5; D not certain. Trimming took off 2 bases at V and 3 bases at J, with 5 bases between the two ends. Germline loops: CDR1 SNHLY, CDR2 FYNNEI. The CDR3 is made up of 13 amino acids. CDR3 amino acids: CASSEHLNQPQHF. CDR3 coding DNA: TGTGCCAGCAGTGAACATCTCAATCAGCCCCAGCATTTT. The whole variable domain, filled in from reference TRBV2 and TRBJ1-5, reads EPEVTQTPSHQVTQMGQEVILRCVPISNHLYFYWYRQILGQKVEFLVSFYNNEISEKSEIFDDQFSVERPDGSNFTLKIRSTKLEDSAMYFCASSEHLNQPQHFGDGTRLSIL.

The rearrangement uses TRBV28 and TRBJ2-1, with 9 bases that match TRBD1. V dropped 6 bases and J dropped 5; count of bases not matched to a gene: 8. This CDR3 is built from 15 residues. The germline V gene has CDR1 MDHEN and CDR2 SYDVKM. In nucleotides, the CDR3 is TGTGCCAGCAGCCAACCGGGACAGGGAAACAATGAGCAGTTCTTC. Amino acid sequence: CASSQPGQGNNEQFF.

The DNA of the CDR3 is TGTGCCTGGAGTAAAGGGGACGCCACTGAAGCTTTCTTT. It specifies CAWSKGDATEAFF. The genes are TRBV30 and TRBJ1-1, with D maybe TRBD1 (5 bases). The germline V and J ends were trimmed by 2 bases and 4 bases, with 11 bases remaining between them. Germline CDR1 is GTSNPN and CDR2 is SVGIG (reference sequence). This CDR3 has 13 amino acids.